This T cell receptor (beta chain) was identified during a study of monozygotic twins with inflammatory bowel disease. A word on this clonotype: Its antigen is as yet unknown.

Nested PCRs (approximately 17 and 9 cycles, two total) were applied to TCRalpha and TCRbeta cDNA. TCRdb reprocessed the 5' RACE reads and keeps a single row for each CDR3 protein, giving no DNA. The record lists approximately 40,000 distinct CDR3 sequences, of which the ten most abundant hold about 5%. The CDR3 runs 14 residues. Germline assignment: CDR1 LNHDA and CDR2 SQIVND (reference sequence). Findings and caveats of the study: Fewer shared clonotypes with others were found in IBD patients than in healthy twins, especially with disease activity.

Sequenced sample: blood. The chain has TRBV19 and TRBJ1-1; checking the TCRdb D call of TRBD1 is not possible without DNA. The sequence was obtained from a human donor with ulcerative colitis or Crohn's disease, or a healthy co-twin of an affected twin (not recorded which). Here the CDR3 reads CASSILTGGTEAFF.